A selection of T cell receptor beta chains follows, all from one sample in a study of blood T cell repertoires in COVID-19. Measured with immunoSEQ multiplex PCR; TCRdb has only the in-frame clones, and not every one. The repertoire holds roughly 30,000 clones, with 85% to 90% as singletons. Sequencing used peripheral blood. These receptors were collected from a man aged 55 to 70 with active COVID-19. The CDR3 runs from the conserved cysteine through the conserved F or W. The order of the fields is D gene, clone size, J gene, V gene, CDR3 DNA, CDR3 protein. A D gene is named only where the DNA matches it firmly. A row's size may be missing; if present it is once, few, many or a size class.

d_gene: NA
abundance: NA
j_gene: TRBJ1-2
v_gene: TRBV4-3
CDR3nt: TGCGCCAGCAGCCAAGGATGGCGCGGGCCGGACTATGGCTACACCTTC
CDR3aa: CASSQGWRGPDYGYTF

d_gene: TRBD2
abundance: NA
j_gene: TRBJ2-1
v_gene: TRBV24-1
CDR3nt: TGTGCCACCAGTGACTACGGCCTAGCGGGGCTCAATGAGCAGTTCTTC
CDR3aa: CATSDYGLAGLNEQFF

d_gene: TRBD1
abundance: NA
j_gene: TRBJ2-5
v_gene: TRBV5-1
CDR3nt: TGCGCCAGCAGCCCCGGGACAGGGGGTTACCAAGAGACCCAGTACTTC
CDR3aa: CASSPGTGGYQETQYF

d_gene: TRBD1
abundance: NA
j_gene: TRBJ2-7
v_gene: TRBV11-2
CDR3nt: TGTGCCAGCAGCAAGATAAGGACAGGGGACTACGAGCAGTACTTC
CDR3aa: CASSKIRTGDYEQYF

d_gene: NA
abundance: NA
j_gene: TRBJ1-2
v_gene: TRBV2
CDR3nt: TGTGCCAGCAGTTACGGGGGGACCACCTATGGCTACACCTTC
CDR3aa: CASSYGGTTYGYTF

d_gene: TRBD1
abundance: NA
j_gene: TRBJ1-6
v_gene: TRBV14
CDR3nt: TGTGCCAGCAGCCGAGCCGGGACAGGAGTTTATAATTCACCCCTCCACTTT
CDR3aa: CASSRAGTGVYNSPLHF

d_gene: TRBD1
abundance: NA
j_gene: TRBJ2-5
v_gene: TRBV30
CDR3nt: TGTGCCTGGAGTACAGGGGGCGCAGGAGAGACCCAGTACTTC
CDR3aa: CAWSTGGAGETQYF

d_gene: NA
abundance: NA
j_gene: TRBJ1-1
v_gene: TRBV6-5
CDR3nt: TGTGCCAGCAGCCATCGGGGTGAAGCTTTCTTT
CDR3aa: CASSHRGEAFF

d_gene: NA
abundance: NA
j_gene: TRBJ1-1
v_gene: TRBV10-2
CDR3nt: TGCGCCAGCGTGGCGACAGGGAACACTGAAGCTTTCTTT
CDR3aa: CASVATGNTEAFF

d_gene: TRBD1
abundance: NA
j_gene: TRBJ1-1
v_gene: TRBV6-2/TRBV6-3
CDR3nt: TGTGCCAGCAGTTCCCCGGGACAGAGTAAAGAAGCTTTCTTT
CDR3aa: CASSSPGQSKEAFF

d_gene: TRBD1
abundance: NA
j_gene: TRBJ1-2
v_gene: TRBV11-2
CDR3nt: TGTGCCAGCAGCTCCCAGGGACAGGGGGCCTATGGCTACACCTTC
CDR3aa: CASSSQGQGAYGYTF

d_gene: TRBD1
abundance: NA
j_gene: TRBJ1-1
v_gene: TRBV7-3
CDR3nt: TGTGCCAGCAGCCGAGGGGACAGTGAAATACGGGAAGCTTTCTTT
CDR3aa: CASSRGDSEIREAFF

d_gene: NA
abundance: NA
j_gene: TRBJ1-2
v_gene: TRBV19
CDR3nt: TGTGCCAGTAGTATAGTCCCTGGAGGGACTAACTATGGCTACACCTTC
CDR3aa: CASSIVPGGTNYGYTF

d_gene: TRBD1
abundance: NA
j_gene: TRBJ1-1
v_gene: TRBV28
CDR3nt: TGTGCCAGCAGTTTAACCCGTTACAGGGGAAACACTGAAGCTTTCTTT
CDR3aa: CASSLTRYRGNTEAFF

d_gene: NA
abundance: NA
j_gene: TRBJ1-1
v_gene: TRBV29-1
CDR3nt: TGCAGCGTTGAAAACCCATCCAATAGAGGGACTGAAGCTTTCTTT
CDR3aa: CSVENPSNRGTEAFF

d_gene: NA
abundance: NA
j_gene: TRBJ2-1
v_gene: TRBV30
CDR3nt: TGTGCCTGGAGTGTACGCAGTGCTGAGCAGTTCTTC
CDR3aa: CAWSVRSAEQFF

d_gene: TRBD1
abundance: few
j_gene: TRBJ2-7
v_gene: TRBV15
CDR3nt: TGTGCCACCAGCAGGGGACAGGGGGCAGGGGAGCAGTACTTC
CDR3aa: CATSRGQGAGEQYF

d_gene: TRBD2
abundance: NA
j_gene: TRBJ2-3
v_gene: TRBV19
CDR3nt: TGTGCCAGTAGTAACGCTGCGGGGGGAGATACGCAGTATTTT
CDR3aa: CASSNAAGGDTQYF

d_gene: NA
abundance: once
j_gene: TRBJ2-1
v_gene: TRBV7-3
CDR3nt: TGTGCCAGCAGCTTGACTTCCGGGGGTTACAATGAGCAGTTCTTC
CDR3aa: CASSLTSGGYNEQFF

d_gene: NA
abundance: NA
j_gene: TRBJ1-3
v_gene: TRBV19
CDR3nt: TGTGCCTCGTCTCCCCCGCTCGGTTTGTCTGGAAACACCATATATTTT
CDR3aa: CASSPPLGLSGNTIYF

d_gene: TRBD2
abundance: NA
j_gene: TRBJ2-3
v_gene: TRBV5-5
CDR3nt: TGTGCCAGCAGCGGCGACGGGGGGTCCACAGATACGCAGTATTTT
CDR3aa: CASSGDGGSTDTQYF

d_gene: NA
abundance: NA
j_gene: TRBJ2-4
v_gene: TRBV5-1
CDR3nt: TGCGCCAGCAGCTCCGGGTCCCAAAACATTCAGTACTTC
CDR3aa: CASSSGSQNIQYF

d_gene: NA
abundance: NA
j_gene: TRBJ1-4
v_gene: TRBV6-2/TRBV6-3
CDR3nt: TGTGCCAGCAGCCAACAGGGAGTGCAACAAAAACTGTTTTTT
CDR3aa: CASSQQGVQQKLFF

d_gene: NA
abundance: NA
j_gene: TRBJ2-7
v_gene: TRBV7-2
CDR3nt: TGTGCCAGCAGCTTACGCGTCTACGAGCAGTACTTC
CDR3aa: CASSLRVYEQYF

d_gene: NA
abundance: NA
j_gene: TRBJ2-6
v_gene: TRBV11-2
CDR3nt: TGTGCCAGCAGCCGAATGGACAGCTCTGGGGCCAACGTCCTGACTTTC
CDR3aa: CASSRMDSSGANVLTF

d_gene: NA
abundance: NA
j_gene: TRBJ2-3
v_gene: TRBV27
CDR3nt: TGTGCCAGCGGGTCCGGGACTCGCGCAGATACGCAGTATTTT
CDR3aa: CASGSGTRADTQYF

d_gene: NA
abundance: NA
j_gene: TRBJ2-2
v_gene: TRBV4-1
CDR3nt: TGCGCCAGCAGCCAGGGCGCCGCCAGACAGGCGACTACCGGGGAGCTGTTTTTT
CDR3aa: CASSQGAARQATTGELFF

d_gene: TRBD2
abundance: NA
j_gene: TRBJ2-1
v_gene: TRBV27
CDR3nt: TGTGCCAGCAGCCTCGGGGAGGGGCCGAATGAGCAGTTCTTC
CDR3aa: CASSLGEGPNEQFF

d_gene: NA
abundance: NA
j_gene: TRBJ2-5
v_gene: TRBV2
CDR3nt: TGTGCCAGCAGTATCTATAGAGCGACCCAGTACTTC
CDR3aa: CASSIYRATQYF

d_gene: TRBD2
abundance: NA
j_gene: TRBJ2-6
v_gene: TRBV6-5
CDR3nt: TGTGCCAGCAGTTACTGGGGGGGGACGGGGGCCAACGTCCTGACTTTC
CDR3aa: CASSYWGGTGANVLTF

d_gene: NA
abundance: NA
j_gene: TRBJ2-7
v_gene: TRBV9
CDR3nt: TGTGCCAGCAGCGTAGGGCCGAGGGCCCACGAGCAGTACTTC
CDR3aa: CASSVGPRAHEQYF

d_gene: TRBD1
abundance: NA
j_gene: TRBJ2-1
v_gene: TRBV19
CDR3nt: TGTGCCAGTAGTGTGGGGGACAGCCCGGCTAATGAGCAGTTCTTC
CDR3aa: CASSVGDSPANEQFF

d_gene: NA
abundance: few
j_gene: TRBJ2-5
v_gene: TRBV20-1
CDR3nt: TGCAGTGCTAGCGGCGGTGAGACCCAGTACTTC
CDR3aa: CSASGGETQYF

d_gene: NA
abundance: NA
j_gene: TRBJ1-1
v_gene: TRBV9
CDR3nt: TGTGCCAGCAGCTTGGGCCAGAACACTGAAGCTTTCTTT
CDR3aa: CASSLGQNTEAFF

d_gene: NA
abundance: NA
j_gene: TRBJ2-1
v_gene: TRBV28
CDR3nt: TGTGCCAGCAGTTCACAGTACAATGAGCAGTTCTTC
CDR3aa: CASSSQYNEQFF

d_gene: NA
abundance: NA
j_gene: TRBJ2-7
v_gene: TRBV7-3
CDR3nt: TGTGCCAGCAGCCCTACGCCGGGACTGCTATACGAGCAGTACTTC
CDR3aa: CASSPTPGLLYEQYF

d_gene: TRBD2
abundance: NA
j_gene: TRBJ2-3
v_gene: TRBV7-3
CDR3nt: TGTGCCAGCAGTCCCAGCGGGGGGCCAGGAGATACGCAGTATTTT
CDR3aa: CASSPSGGPGDTQYF

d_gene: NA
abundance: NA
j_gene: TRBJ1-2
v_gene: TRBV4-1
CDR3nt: TGCGCCAGCAGCCAACCTATTCCGAACTATGGCTACACCTTC
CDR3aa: CASSQPIPNYGYTF

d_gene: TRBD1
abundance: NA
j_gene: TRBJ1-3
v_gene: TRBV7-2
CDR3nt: TGTGCCAGCAGCCCCTGGACAGGGATCTCTGGAAACACCATATATTTT
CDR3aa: CASSPWTGISGNTIYF

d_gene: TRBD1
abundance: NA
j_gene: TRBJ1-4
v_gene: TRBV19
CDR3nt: TGTGCCAGTTCCACGGACAGGGGAAGTGAAAAACTGTTTTTT
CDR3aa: CASSTDRGSEKLFF

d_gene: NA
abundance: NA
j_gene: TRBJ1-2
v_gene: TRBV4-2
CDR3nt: TGTGCCAGCAGCCGGAGAGATTCTAACTATGGCTACACCTTC
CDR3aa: CASSRRDSNYGYTF

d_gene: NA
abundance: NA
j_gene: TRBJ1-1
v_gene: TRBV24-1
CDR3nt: TGTGCCACCAGTTTTGGGTCGGGCACTGAAGCTTTCTTT
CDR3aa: CATSFGSGTEAFF

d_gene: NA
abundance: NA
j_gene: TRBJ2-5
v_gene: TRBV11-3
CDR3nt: TGTGCCAGCAGCCTCACAGGGGAGACCCAGTACTTC
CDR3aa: CASSLTGETQYF

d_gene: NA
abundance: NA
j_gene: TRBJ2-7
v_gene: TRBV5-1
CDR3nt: TGCGCCAGCAGCCTGGACAGTCCCTACGAGCAGTACTTC
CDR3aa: CASSLDSPYEQYF

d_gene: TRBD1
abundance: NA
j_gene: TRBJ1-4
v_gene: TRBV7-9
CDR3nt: TGTGCCAGCAGCGGTGACAGGGGATCCCCCTTTACTAATGAAAAACTGTTTTTT
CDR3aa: CASSGDRGSPFTNEKLFF

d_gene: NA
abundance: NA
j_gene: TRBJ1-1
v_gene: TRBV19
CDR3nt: TGTGCCAGTAGTATAGACACGCTAGTCAGGGGAAACACTGAAGCTTTCTTT
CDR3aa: CASSIDTLVRGNTEAFF

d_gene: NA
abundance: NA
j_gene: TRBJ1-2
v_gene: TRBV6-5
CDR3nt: TGTGCCAGCGGACCCCTGGGGGGAGGCTACACCTTC
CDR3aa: CASGPLGGGYTF

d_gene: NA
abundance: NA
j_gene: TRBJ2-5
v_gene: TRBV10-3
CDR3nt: TGTGCCATCAGTGAGTCGAACGAGGGTGGGACCCAGTACTTC
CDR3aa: CAISESNEGGTQYF

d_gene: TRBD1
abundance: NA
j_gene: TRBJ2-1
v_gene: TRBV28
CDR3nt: TGTGCCAGCAGCTCGACAGGGACCTCCTACAATGAGCAGTTCTTC
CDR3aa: CASSSTGTSYNEQFF

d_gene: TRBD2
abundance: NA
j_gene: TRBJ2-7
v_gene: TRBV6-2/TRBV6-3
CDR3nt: TGTGCCAGCAGTTACGGGATAGCGGGGAACTACGAGCAGTACTTC
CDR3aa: CASSYGIAGNYEQYF

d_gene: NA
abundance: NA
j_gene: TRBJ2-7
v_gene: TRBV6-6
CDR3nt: TGTGCCAGCAGGTCGCACTTGACAGGCACCTACGAGCAGTACTTC
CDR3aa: CASRSHLTGTYEQYF

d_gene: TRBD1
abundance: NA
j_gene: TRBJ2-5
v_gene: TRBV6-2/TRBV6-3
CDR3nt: TGTGCCAGCAGTTACTTACAGGGGCAGACCCAGTACTTC
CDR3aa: CASSYLQGQTQYF

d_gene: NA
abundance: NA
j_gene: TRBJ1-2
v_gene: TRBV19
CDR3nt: TGTGCCAGTAACGAATCGCCTCAGGAGGTTACCTATGGCTACACCTTC
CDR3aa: CASNESPQEVTYGYTF

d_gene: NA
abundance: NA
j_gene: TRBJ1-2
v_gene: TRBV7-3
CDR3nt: TGTGCCAGCAGCTTGGACACAGGATCCTACACCTTC
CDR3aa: CASSLDTGSYTF

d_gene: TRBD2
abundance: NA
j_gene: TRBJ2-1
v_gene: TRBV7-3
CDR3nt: TGTGCCAGCAGCCGCGTCGGGACTAGCACCTACAATGAGCAGTTCTTC
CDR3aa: CASSRVGTSTYNEQFF

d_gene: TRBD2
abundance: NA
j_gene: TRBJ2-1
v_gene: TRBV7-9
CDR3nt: TGTGCCAGCAGCTTAGTGGCGGGGGGGCAGATTTTATTCTTC
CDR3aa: CASSLVAGGQILFF

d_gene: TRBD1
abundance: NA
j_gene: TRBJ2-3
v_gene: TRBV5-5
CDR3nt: TGTGCCAGCAGCTTGGCGGGACAGGGGATGGCAGATACGCAGTATTTT
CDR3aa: CASSLAGQGMADTQYF